The rows below give T cell receptor beta chains drawn from one sample of a study of low-dose radiotherapy and immunotherapy resistance in tumors. TCRdb re-analysed the reads in MiXCR, keeping a single row per CDR3 protein. The table shows some 100,000 distinct CDR3 sequences, with around a fifth occurring only once. Sequenced material: PBMCs, taken after low-dose radiotherapy plus immunotherapy. These receptors were collected from a female donor with ovarian cancer. Both conserved end residues are trimmed from each CDR3.

J | V | CDR3
TRBJ2-3 | TRBV12-3/TRBV12-4 | ASSLGGVRDTQY
TRBJ1-4 | TRBV5-1 | ASSLDRVTNEKLFF
TRBJ1-6 | TRBV28 | ASSLLPRDRGLNSPLH
TRBJ1-3 | TRBV7-2 | ASSLGSGTTGPSNTIY
TRBJ1-2 | TRBV10-3 | AISGEDHGGGYT
TRBJ1-1 | TRBV4-1 | ASSQDQAGGVLAF
TRBJ2-3 | TRBV5-4 | ASSSRAGGPMGTDTQY
TRBJ2-6 | TRBV6-5 | ASSYRTGINVLT
TRBJ2-5 | TRBV5-1 | ASSPEFETQY
TRBJ2-2 | TRBV29-1 | SAGGQTNTGELF
TRBJ1-2 | TRBV24-1 | ATHEWGYGYT
TRBJ2-3 | TRBV30 | AWSLAGFTDTQY
TRBJ2-7 | TRBV11-3 | ASSPLRASGRGSEQY
TRBJ1-2 | TRBV19 | ASTASSAARSYGYT
TRBJ2-7 | TRBV5-1 | ASSLGASGSGQY
TRBJ2-2 | TRBV12-3/TRBV12-4 | ASSFAGSGNTGELF
TRBJ2-3 | TRBV24-1 | ASGGGGFTDTQY
TRBJ1-1 | TRBV5-1 | ASSKDANTEAF
TRBJ2-2 | TRBV7-3 | ASSADGTGELF
TRBJ2-7 | TRBV29-1 | SVEVLHEQY
TRBJ2-3 | TRBV15 | ATSRAGQFADTQY
TRBJ2-3 | TRBV19 | ASSIAGGDTQY
TRBJ2-7 | TRBV12-3/TRBV12-4 | ASSPGQGPYEQY